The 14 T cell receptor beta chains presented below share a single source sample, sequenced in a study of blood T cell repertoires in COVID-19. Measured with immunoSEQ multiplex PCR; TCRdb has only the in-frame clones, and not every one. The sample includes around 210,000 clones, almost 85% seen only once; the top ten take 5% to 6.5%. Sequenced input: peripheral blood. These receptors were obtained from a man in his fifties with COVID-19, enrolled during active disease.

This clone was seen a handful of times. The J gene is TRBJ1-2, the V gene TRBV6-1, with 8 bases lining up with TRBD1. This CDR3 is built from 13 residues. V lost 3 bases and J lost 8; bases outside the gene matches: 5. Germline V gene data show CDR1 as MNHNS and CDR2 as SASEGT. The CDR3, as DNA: TGTGCCAGCAGTGAGATCGACAGGGGCGGCTACACCTTC. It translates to CASSEIDRGGYTF.

CDR3 region: CASSYRTSGEETQYF. CDR3 in DNA: TGCGCCAGCAGCTACCGGACTAGCGGCGAAGAGACCCAGTACTTC. This chain connects TRBV5-1 to TRBJ2-5; 10 bases are a match to TRBD2. Germline V gene sequence: CDR1 SGHRS, CDR2 YFSETQ. This CDR3 has 15 amino acids. J gave up 3 bases and V 3 bases, and 5 bases lay outside the gene matches. Full variable domain (outside the CDR3, taken from reference TRBV5-1 and TRBJ2-5): KAGVTQTPRYLIKTRGQQVTLSCSPISGHRSVSWYQQTPGQGLQFLFEYFSETQRNKGNFPGRFSGRQFSNSRSEMNVSTLELGDSALYLCASSYRTSGEETQYFGPGTRLLVL.

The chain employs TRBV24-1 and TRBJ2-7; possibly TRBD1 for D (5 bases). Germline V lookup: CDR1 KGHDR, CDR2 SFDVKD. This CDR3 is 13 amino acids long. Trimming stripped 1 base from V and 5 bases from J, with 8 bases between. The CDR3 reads CATSDFQGDEQYF. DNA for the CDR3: TGTGCCACCAGTGATTTTCAGGGTGACGAGCAGTACTTC.

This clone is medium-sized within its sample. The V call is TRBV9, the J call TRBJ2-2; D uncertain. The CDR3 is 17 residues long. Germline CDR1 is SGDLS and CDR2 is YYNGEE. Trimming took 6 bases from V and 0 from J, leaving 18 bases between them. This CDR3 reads CASNDRPDTANTGELFF. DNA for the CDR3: TGTGCCAGCAACGACCGCCCAGACACAGCGAACACCGGGGAGCTGTTTTTT.

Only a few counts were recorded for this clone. CDR3 nucleotide sequence: TGTGCCAGCAGTTCACAGGGCGTAGGGTCTGGAAACACCATATATTTT. This codes for CASSSQGVGSGNTIYF. This chain links TRBV28 with TRBJ1-3; D perhaps matches TRBD1 (6 bases). The CDR3 is 16 residues long. The germline V and J ends were trimmed by 4 bases and 1 base, with 14 bases remaining between them. CDR1 and CDR2 (germline): MDHEN, SYDVKM.

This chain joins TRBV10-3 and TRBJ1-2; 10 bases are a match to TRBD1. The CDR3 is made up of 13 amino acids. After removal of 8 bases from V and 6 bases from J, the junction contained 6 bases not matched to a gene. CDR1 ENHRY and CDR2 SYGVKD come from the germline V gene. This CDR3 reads CAIGKGTGDGYTF. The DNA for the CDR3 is TGTGCCATCGGAAAGGGGACAGGGGATGGCTACACCTTC.

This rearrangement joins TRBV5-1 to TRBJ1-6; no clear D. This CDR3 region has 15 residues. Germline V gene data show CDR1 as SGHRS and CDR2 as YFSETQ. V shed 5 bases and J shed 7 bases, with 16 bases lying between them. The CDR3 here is CASRREPILNSPLHF. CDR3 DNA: TGCGCCAGCAGAAGGGAGCCCATATTAAATTCACCCCTCCACTTT.

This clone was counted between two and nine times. CDR3 DNA: TGTGCCAGTAGTACGGACAGGGGCAATCAGCCCCAGCATTTT. The encoded protein is CASSTDRGNQPQHF. The gene calls are TRBV19 and TRBJ1-5; TRBD1 matches 8 bases. J lost 2 bases, V lost 4 bases, and 1 base had no gene match. The CDR3 length is 14 residues. From germline, CDR1 is LNHDA and CDR2 SQIVND (reference sequence).

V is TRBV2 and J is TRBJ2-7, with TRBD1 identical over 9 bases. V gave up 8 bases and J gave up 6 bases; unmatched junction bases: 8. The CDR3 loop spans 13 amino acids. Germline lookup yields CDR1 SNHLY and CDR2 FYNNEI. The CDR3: CASGGQGPSEQYF. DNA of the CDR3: TGTGCCAGCGGAGGACAGGGGCCCTCCGAGCAGTACTTC.

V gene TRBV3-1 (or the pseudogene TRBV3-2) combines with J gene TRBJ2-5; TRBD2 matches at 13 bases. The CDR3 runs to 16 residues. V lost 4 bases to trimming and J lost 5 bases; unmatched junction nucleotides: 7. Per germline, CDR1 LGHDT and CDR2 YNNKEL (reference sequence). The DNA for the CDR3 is TGTGCCAGCAGCCCCGGGACTAGCGGGGTGGGGGAGACCCAGTACTTC. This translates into CASSPGTSGVGETQYF.

The CDR3 sequence is CASSAPGQRNYGYTF. The CDR3 region has the DNA TGTGCCAGCAGCGCGCCGGGACAGAGAAACTATGGCTACACCTTC. The chain uses TRBV7-8 and TRBJ1-2, with 7 bases that match TRBD1. CDR3 length equals 15 residues. Germline lookup yields CDR1 SGHVS and CDR2 FQNEAQ. V was pared by 5 bases and J by 2 bases, with 8 bases of the junction left unmatched.

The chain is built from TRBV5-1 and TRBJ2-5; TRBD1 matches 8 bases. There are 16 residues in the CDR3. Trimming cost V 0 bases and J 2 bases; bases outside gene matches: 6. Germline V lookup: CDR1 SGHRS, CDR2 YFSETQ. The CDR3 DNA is TGCGCCAGCAGCTTGGGGATGGGGACAGGTCAAGAGACCCAGTACTTC. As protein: CASSLGMGTGQETQYF.

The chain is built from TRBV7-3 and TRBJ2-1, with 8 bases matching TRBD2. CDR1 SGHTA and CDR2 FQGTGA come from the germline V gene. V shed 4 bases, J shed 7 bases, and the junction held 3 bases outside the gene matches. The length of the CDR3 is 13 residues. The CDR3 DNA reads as TGTGCCAGCAGCTCCGGGGGGGCAAATGAGCAGTTCTTC. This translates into CASSSGGANEQFF.

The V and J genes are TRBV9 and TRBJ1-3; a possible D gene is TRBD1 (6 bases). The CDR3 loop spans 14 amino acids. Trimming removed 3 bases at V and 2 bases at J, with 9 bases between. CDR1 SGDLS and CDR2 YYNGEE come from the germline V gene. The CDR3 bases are TGTGCCAGCAGCGGGGAGGGGGCTGGAAACACCATATATTTT. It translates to CASSGEGAGNTIYF. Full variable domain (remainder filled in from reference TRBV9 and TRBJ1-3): DSGVTQTPKHLITATGQRVTLRCSPRSGDLSVYWYQQSLDQGLQFLIQYYNGEERAKGNILERFSAQQFPDLHSELNLSSLELGDSALYFCASSGEGAGNTIYFGEGSWLTVV.